The rows below give T cell receptor beta chains drawn from one sample of a study of blood T cell repertoires in COVID-19. Only in-frame clones appear in the TCRdb table, and some are missing; sequencing was by immunoSEQ multiplex PCR. The repertoire holds about 170,000 clones, with 70% to 90% as singletons. The sample consisted of peripheral blood. The origin of the receptors is a woman over 75 with COVID-19, enrolled during active disease. Both conserved end residues are part of each CDR3. D genes are given only for firm matches. Expanded clones get a size class; other rows say once, few or many, or leave the size out.

clone_size: NA; v_call: TRBV19; d_call: TRBD2; j_call: TRBJ2-3; cdr3_aa: CASRSSGGADTQYF; cdr3_nt: TGTGCCAGTAGATCAAGCGGGGGGGCAGATACGCAGTATTTT
clone_size: NA; v_call: TRBV27; d_call: NA; j_call: TRBJ1-1; cdr3_aa: CASSLLANTEAFF; cdr3_nt: TGTGCCAGCAGTTTATTGGCTAACACTGAAGCTTTCTTT
clone_size: NA; v_call: TRBV11-2; d_call: NA; j_call: TRBJ2-1; cdr3_aa: CASSPNRAGNNEQFF; cdr3_nt: TGTGCCAGCAGCCCAAACAGGGCAGGAAACAATGAGCAGTTCTTC
clone_size: NA; v_call: TRBV27; d_call: NA; j_call: TRBJ2-5; cdr3_aa: CASSSSPGGETQYF; cdr3_nt: TGTGCCAGCAGTTCCAGTCCGGGGGGCGAGACCCAGTACTTC
clone_size: few; v_call: TRBV15; d_call: NA; j_call: TRBJ1-5; cdr3_aa: CATSRGQGSNQPQHF; cdr3_nt: TGTGCCACCAGCAGAGGGCAGGGTAGCAATCAGCCCCAGCATTTT
clone_size: NA; v_call: TRBV19; d_call: NA; j_call: TRBJ1-3; cdr3_aa: CASSPNEAPGNTIYF; cdr3_nt: TGTGCCAGTAGTCCAAACGAGGCCCCGGGAAACACCATATATTTT
clone_size: once; v_call: TRBV4-2; d_call: NA; j_call: TRBJ1-2; cdr3_aa: CASSQGLDTSWYGYTF; cdr3_nt: TGTGCCAGCAGCCAAGGCCTGGACACCAGTTGGTATGGCTACACCTTC
clone_size: NA; v_call: TRBV10-3; d_call: NA; j_call: TRBJ2-5; cdr3_aa: CAISDPRAGQETQYF; cdr3_nt: TGTGCCATCAGTGACCCACGAGCGGGTCAAGAGACCCAGTACTTC
clone_size: NA; v_call: TRBV4-3; d_call: NA; j_call: TRBJ1-2; cdr3_aa: CASSPRHFYGYTF; cdr3_nt: TGCGCCAGCAGCCCCCGACACTTCTATGGCTACACCTTC
clone_size: NA; v_call: TRBV3-1/TRBV3-2; d_call: NA; j_call: TRBJ2-2; cdr3_aa: CASSQDFQDYNTGELFF; cdr3_nt: TGTGCCAGCAGCCAAGATTTTCAGGACTATAACACCGGGGAGCTGTTTTTT
clone_size: once; v_call: TRBV7-2; d_call: TRBD1; j_call: TRBJ1-1; cdr3_aa: CASSEFQGVEAFF; cdr3_nt: TGTGCCAGCAGCGAATTCCAGGGGGTTGAAGCTTTCTTT
clone_size: once; v_call: TRBV19; d_call: NA; j_call: TRBJ1-2; cdr3_aa: CASSIRTEIYGYTF; cdr3_nt: TGTGCCAGTAGTATCCGGACAGAAATCTATGGCTACACCTTC
clone_size: once; v_call: TRBV7-3; d_call: TRBD2; j_call: TRBJ2-1; cdr3_aa: CASSLIGTRMNEQFF; cdr3_nt: TGTGCCAGCAGCTTAATCGGGACTAGAATGAACGAGCAGTTCTTC
clone_size: once; v_call: TRBV2; d_call: TRBD1; j_call: TRBJ1-3; cdr3_aa: CASSVAGGAGNTIYF; cdr3_nt: TGTGCCAGCAGTGTAGCAGGGGGCGCCGGAAACACCATATATTTT
clone_size: few; v_call: TRBV19; d_call: TRBD1; j_call: TRBJ1-2; cdr3_aa: CATARQGSLYGYTF; cdr3_nt: TGTGCCACCGCCAGACAGGGAAGTTTGTATGGCTACACCTTC
clone_size: NA; v_call: TRBV6-2/TRBV6-3; d_call: NA; j_call: TRBJ1-2; cdr3_aa: CASSQANYGYTF; cdr3_nt: TGTGCCAGCAGTCAGGCTAACTATGGCTACACCTTC
clone_size: few; v_call: TRBV2; d_call: TRBD1; j_call: TRBJ1-2; cdr3_aa: CASSGGQGRGYTF; cdr3_nt: TGTGCCAGCAGTGGGGGACAGGGAAGGGGCTACACCTTC
clone_size: NA; v_call: TRBV29-1; d_call: NA; j_call: TRBJ2-1; cdr3_aa: CTILGGPTYNEQFF; cdr3_nt: TGCACCATCTTGGGCGGGCCAACATACAATGAGCAGTTCTTC
clone_size: NA; v_call: TRBV6-2/TRBV6-3; d_call: NA; j_call: TRBJ1-5; cdr3_aa: CASSDPGNRPQHF; cdr3_nt: TGTGCCAGCAGCGACCCAGGGAATCGGCCCCAGCATTTT
clone_size: NA; v_call: TRBV7-8; d_call: NA; j_call: TRBJ1-2; cdr3_aa: CASSFELQGLFGYTF; cdr3_nt: TGTGCCAGCAGCTTCGAGTTGCAGGGGTTGTTTGGCTACACCTTC
clone_size: NA; v_call: TRBV30; d_call: TRBD2; j_call: TRBJ2-1; cdr3_aa: CAWSQLALQYNEQFF; cdr3_nt: TGTGCCTGGAGTCAACTAGCGCTTCAATACAATGAGCAGTTCTTC
clone_size: few; v_call: TRBV6-2/TRBV6-3; d_call: NA; j_call: TRBJ1-5; cdr3_aa: CASSSTASGLQPQHF; cdr3_nt: TGTGCCAGCAGTTCGACGGCGTCGGGTCTTCAGCCCCAGCATTTT
clone_size: NA; v_call: TRBV10-3; d_call: TRBD1; j_call: TRBJ1-2; cdr3_aa: CAISPGTGDSGYTF; cdr3_nt: TGTGCCATCAGTCCCGGGACAGGGGATTCTGGCTACACCTTC
clone_size: NA; v_call: TRBV19; d_call: TRBD2; j_call: TRBJ2-7; cdr3_aa: CASSSPASGIYEQYF; cdr3_nt: TGTGCCAGTAGTTCCCCAGCTAGCGGAATCTACGAGCAGTACTTC
clone_size: NA; v_call: TRBV7-6; d_call: NA; j_call: TRBJ2-2; cdr3_aa: CASSPTPGIQGNTGELFF; cdr3_nt: TGTGCCAGCAGCCCCACACCCGGCATTCAGGGAAACACCGGGGAGCTGTTTTTT
clone_size: NA; v_call: TRBV19; d_call: TRBD2; j_call: TRBJ2-1; cdr3_aa: CASSPSAGGYNEQFF; cdr3_nt: TGTGCCAGTAGCCCTTCAGCGGGGGGGTACAATGAGCAGTTCTTC
clone_size: NA; v_call: TRBV11-2; d_call: NA; j_call: TRBJ1-1; cdr3_aa: CASSLGATNTEAFF; cdr3_nt: TGTGCCAGCAGCTTAGGGGCCACGAACACTGAAGCTTTCTTT